Sequencing of this T cell receptor (beta chain) was carried out in a study of T cells in Graves' hyperthyroidism and ophthalmopathy. At the level of the study: Any treatment followed the collection of peripheral blood at initial diagnosis.

This clonotype was observed a few times. Trimming pared 1 base from V and 6 bases from J, leaving 14 bases between. This CDR3 spans 15 amino acids. Germline CDR1 and CDR2: SGHKS and YYEKEE (reference sequence). Amplified TCR beta CDR3 regions derived from RNA transcripts. Primed by the HTBI set, a first-round RT-PCR was run on the TCR CDR3. MiXCR, run by TCRdb on the multiplex PCR reads, gives a single entry per CDR3 protein. Of around 280,000 distinct CDR3 sequences in the sample, roughly 15% were seen once. PBMCs came from more than 9.5 ml fresh peripheral blood. The V and J genes are TRBV5-5 and TRBJ1-5, with D perhaps TRBD1 (6 bases). What was sequenced was blood. The sequence was obtained from a woman aged 30 to 39 with Graves' hyperthyroidism that later progressed to Graves' ophthalmopathy. CDR3 DNA sequence: TGTGCCAGCAGCTTGATTTTGGGGGCCGGTCAGCCCCAGCATTTT. It codes for CASSLILGAGQPQHF.